The TCR beta chain described here comes from a study of blood T cells in healthy people across ages. Study results and caveats: Age showed a roughly linear inverse relationship with TCR beta diversity per million T cells. TCR beta diversity was tightly associated with the proportion of naive T cells.

Investigators took about 10 milliliters of peripheral blood from every donor. There are a few counts of this clonotype. The antigen is undetermined. The CDR3 runs to 15 residues. Germline-derived CDR1 and CDR2 are ENHRY and SYGVKD. The trim removed 7 bases at V and 2 bases at J, leaving 9 bases unmatched. The use of a sample-barcoded 5' primer and a J-beta primer mix characterized a second PCR of 7 to 11 cycles. MiXCR was run by TCRdb on the 5' RACE reads, yielding one entry per CDR3 protein. Of 550,000 to 750,000 distinct CDR3 sequences detected, under 25% appear once; the ten largest clones hold around 3.4%.

The genes are TRBV10-3 and TRBJ2-3; 7 bases agree with TRBD2. The clonotype was recovered from a man in his 70s in good health. Input material: blood. Written as DNA, the CDR3 is TGTGCCATCACTACTAGCGCAGATTTCACAGATACGCAGTATTTT. Residues: CAITTSADFTDTQYF.